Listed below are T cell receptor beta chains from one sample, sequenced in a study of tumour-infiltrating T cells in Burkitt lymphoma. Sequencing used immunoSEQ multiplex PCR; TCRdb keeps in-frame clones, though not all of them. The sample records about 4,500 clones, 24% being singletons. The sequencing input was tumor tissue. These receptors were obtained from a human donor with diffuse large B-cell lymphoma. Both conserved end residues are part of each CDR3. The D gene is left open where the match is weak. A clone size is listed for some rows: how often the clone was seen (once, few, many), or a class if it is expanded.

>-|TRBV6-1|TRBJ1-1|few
CASSLTGNTEAFF
TGTGCCAGCAGTCTGACTGGGAACACTGAAGCTTTCTTT
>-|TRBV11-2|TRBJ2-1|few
CASSLLGAGEQFF
TGTGCCAGCAGCTTATTGGGGGCAGGCGAGCAGTTCTTC
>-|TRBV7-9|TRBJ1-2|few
CASSLRTTSPYGYTF
TGTGCCAGCAGCTTACGTACAACCTCCCCCTATGGCTACACCTTC
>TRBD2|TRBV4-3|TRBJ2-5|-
CASSQGSGGLETQYF
TGCGCCAGCAGCCAGGGGTCGGGAGGCCTCGAGACCCAGTACTTC
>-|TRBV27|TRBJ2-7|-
CASKSRNYEQYF
TGTGCCAGCAAATCCAGAAACTACGAGCAGTACTTC
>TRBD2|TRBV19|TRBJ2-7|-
CASSISTSGFHEQYF
TGTGCCAGTAGTATCTCGACTAGCGGGTTCCACGAGCAGTACTTC
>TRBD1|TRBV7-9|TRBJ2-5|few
CASRLEGAMTQYF
TGTGCCAGCAGGCTCGAGGGGGCGATGACCCAGTACTTC
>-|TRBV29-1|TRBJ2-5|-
CSVTTGGETQYF
TGCAGCGTTACGACAGGCGGAGAGACCCAGTACTTC
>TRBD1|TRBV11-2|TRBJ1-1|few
CASSSRDRTLNTEAFF
TGTGCCAGCAGCTCCCGGGACAGGACTTTAAACACTGAAGCTTTCTTT
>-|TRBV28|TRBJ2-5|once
CASSLQGWSETQYF
TGTGCCAGCAGTCTACAGGGTTGGTCGGAGACCCAGTACTTC
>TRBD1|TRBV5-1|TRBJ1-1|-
CASSPQGGEAFF
TGCGCCAGCAGCCCCCAGGGGGGTGAAGCTTTCTTT
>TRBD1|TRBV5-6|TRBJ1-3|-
CASSLRTGAADTIYF
TGTGCCAGCAGCTTGCGAACAGGGGCTGCGGACACCATATATTTT
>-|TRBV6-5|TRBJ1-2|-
CASSSPGVPPYGYTF
TGTGCCAGCAGTTCCCCCGGGGTTCCCCCCTATGGCTACACCTTC
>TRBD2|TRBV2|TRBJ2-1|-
CASSGTSGISYNEQFF
TGTGCCAGCAGCGGGACTAGCGGGATCTCCTACAATGAGCAGTTCTTC
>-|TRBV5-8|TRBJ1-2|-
CASSPRPKGDYGYTF
TGTGCCAGCAGCCCCCGACCGAAGGGGGACTATGGCTACACCTTC
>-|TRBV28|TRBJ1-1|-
CASSFAPTTRQRINTEAFF
TGTGCCAGCAGTTTCGCCCCTACGACCCGACAGAGAATCAACACTGAAGCTTTCTTT
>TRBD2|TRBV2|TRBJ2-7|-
CASRGEGYEQYF
TGTGCCAGCAGGGGGGAGGGCTACGAGCAGTACTTC
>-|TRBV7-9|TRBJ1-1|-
CASSYGTPGTEAFF
TGTGCCAGCAGCTATGGGACCCCGGGCACTGAAGCTTTCTTT
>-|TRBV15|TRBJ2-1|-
CATSRDRNPYNEQFF
TGTGCCACCAGCAGAGATCGCAATCCCTACAATGAGCAGTTCTTC
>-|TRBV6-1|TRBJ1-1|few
CASSVSVGNTEAFF
TGTGCCAGCAGTGTTTCCGTCGGGAACACTGAAGCTTTCTTT
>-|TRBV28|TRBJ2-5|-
CASSPFHIVETQYF
TGTGCCAGCAGCCCATTCCATATAGTAGAGACCCAGTACTTC
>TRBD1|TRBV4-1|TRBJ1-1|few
CASSQETGGLLAEAFF
TGCGCCAGCAGCCAGGAGACAGGGGGCTTATTGGCTGAAGCTTTCTTT
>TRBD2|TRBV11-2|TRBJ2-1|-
CASSLGFSGNEQFF
TGTGCCAGCAGCTTAGGGTTTAGCGGGAATGAGCAGTTCTTC
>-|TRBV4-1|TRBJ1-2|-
CASSHSQQLSNYGYTF
TGCGCCAGCAGCCACTCTCAACAGCTCTCCAACTATGGCTACACCTTC
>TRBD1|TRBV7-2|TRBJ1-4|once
CASSARDRGYEKLFF
TGTGCCAGCAGCGCTAGGGACAGGGGGTATGAAAAACTGTTTTTT
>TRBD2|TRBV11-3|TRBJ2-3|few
CASSRRTSRGTDTQYF
TGTGCCAGCAGCAGAAGGACTAGCCGTGGCACAGATACGCAGTATTTT